A single sample is the source of the 22 T cell receptor beta chains below, sequenced in a study of CD8+ T cells in alopecia areata. TCR sequencing used cDNA made by reverse transcription of extracted RNA. Clones were sequenced by immunoSEQ multiplex PCR, and TCRdb holds only the in-frame ones, with some missing. This sample has 90,000 to 130,000 clones, with approximately 54% found just once. The treatment was: oral pan-JAK inhibitor, 5-10 mg twice daily. The sample in question was CD8+ T cells sorted from blood, obtained at week 24, from a patient treated with tofacitinib. The receptor set was obtained from a human donor with alopecia areata.

The chain employs TRBV5-4 and TRBJ2-7; D tentatively fits TRBD1 or TRBD2 (5 bases each). From germline, CDR1 is SGHNT and CDR2 YYREEE (reference sequence). The germline V and J ends were trimmed by 3 bases and 3 bases, with 13 bases remaining between them. The CDR3 has 14 residues. The CDR3 DNA sequence: TGTGCCAGCAGCTCTCGGGACGTACACTACGAGCAGTACTTC. Its protein product is CASSSRDVHYEQYF.

The chain links TRBV4-1 to TRBJ1-5; TRBD1 matches 9 bases. The V segment lost 4 bases and the J segment 4 bases; nucleotides outside the gene matches: 5. The CDR3 has 15 residues. The germline V gene encodes CDR1 MGHRA and CDR2 YSYEKL. The CDR3: CASSLGTGPNQPQHF. In DNA form, the CDR3 reads TGCGCCAGCAGCCTGGGGACAGGGCCGAATCAGCCCCAGCATTTT.

The sample holds a few counts of this clone. The rearrangement links TRBV6-5 to TRBJ1-5, with a possible D match to TRBD1 (6 bases). This CDR3 has 13 amino acids. CDR1 MNHEY and CDR2 SVGAGI come from the germline V gene. Trimming shortened V by 4 bases and J by 6 bases, and 10 bases separated the two germline ends. CDR3 nucleotides: TGTGCCAGCAGTTCCACAGGGATTCAGCCCCAGCATTTT. This sequence encodes CASSSTGIQPQHF.

V usage is TRBV13 and J usage is TRBJ1-1; the match to TRBD1 covers 8 bases. Germline CDR1 and CDR2: PRHDT and FYEKMQ (reference sequence). The CDR3 is 12 residues long. V shed 5 bases and J 6 bases; nucleotides not matched to a gene: 2. CDR3 coding DNA: TGTGCCAGCAGCGCGACAGGGGCTGAAGCTTTCTTT. Translated: CASSATGAEAFF.

V and J are TRBV19 and TRBJ2-7; 9 bases match TRBD2. Germline loops: CDR1 LNHDA, CDR2 SQIVND (reference sequence). J was trimmed by 2 bases and V by 3 bases; bases with no gene match: 8. This CDR3 has 16 amino acids. The CDR3 loop is CASSIGRSGGTYEQYF. CDR3 bases: TGTGCCAGTAGTATCGGACGTAGCGGGGGCACCTACGAGCAGTACTTC.

This chain joins TRBV30 and TRBJ2-7, with 7 bases matching TRBD2. The CDR3 covers 13 residues. The junction had 6 bases not matched to a gene; V was cut back by 0 bases and J by 7 bases. CDR1 and CDR2 (germline): GTSNPN, SVGIG (reference sequence). CDR3 amino acids: CAWSVREVGEQYF. The CDR3 nucleotides are TGTGCCTGGAGTGTTCGGGAGGTGGGGGAGCAGTACTTC. Together with reference TRBV30 and TRBJ2-7, the CDR3 gives the full variable domain: SQTIHQWPATLVQPVGSPLSLECTVEGTSNPNLYWYRQAAGRGLQLLFYSVGIGQISSEVPQNLSASRPQDRQFILSSKKLLLSDSGFYLCAWSVREVGEQYFGPGTRLTVT.

V and J are TRBV6-5 and TRBJ2-1; D uncertain. CDR1 MNHEY and CDR2 SVGAGI come from the germline V gene. V dropped 8 bases and J dropped 5 bases, with 4 bases sitting between them. The CDR3 extends over 10 amino acids. This CDR3 reads CASGHNEQFF. The CDR3 bases are TGTGCCAGCGGACACAATGAGCAGTTCTTC.

The V call is TRBV6-6, the J call TRBJ1-1, with a tentative D call TRBD1 (6 bases). The CDR3 runs 14 residues. Germline CDR1 and CDR2: MNHNY and SVGAGI (reference sequence). Trimming stripped 6 bases from V and 1 base from J, with 12 bases between. The CDR3 protein is CASRQRGGNTEAFF. CDR3 bases: TGTGCCAGCAGACAAAGGGGGGGGAACACTGAAGCTTTCTTT.

The chain has TRBV6-5 and TRBJ2-2, with D tentatively TRBD2 (5 bases). The V end was cut by 0 bases, the J end by 5 bases, with 13 bases between. The germline CDR1 and CDR2 sequences are MNHEY and SVGAGI. CDR3 length: 16 amino acids. Here the CDR3 DNA reads TGTGCCAGCAGTTACTCGTGGGGAGACAAAACCGGGGAGCTGTTTTTT. Protein product: CASSYSWGDKTGELFF.

The V and J genes are TRBV5-1 and TRBJ1-2; D is ambiguous. The CDR3 is made up of 14 amino acids. Trimming stripped 4 bases from V and 10 bases from J, with 20 bases between. Germline CDR1 SGHRS, CDR2 YFSETQ. Here the CDR3 DNA reads TGCGCCAGCAGCCCAGAGGGAGGAATAATTGACTACACCTTC. Protein: CASSPEGGIIDYTF.

This clone showed up just once. The chain has TRBV11-2 and TRBJ1-1, with 7 bases matching TRBD1. With V trimmed by 4 bases and J by 0 bases, 2 bases remained unmatched. There are 14 residues in the CDR3. Per germline, CDR1 SGHAT and CDR2 FQNNGV. The CDR3, as DNA: TGTGCCAGCAGCTGGGGACAGTTGAACACTGAAGCTTTCTTT. Amino acids: CASSWGQLNTEAFF.

This clone came up a few times. J is TRBJ2-3 and V is TRBV6-1; TRBD2 matches at 14 bases. The germline V gene encodes CDR1 MNHNS and CDR2 SASEGT. There are 16 residues in the CDR3. The V and J ends lost 4 bases and 3 bases, in that order; junction bases with no gene match: 3. The CDR3 DNA is TGTGCCAGCAGTGTGACTAGCGGGGGGGAAACAGATACGCAGTATTTT. This codes for CASSVTSGGETDTQYF.

The V call is TRBV19, the J call TRBJ1-1; D remains unclear. This CDR3 is built from 16 residues. Germline loops: CDR1 LNHDA, CDR2 SQIVND (reference sequence). V lost 6 bases and J 8 bases, leaving 25 bases between the germline ends. The CDR3 region has the DNA TGTGCCAGTAGGTCTTCTCCTCGGCCTAGACGTGGAGAAGCTTTCTTT. Its protein product is CASRSSPRPRRGEAFF.

The CDR3 here is CCGEGLGTQYF. CDR3 nucleotides: TGCTGCGGGGAGGGTTTGGGTACGCAGTATTTT. The chain couples TRBV29-1 to TRBJ2-3; TRBD2 aligns across 7 bases. Germline V gives CDR1 SQVTM, CDR2 ANQGSEA. The CDR3 sequence is 11 residues long.

Only a few counts were recorded for this clone. The chain recombines TRBV4-3 with TRBJ1-5; TRBD1 might be the D (6 bases). V shed 3 bases and J shed 4 bases, with 13 bases lying between them. Germline values: CDR1 LGHNA, CDR2 YSLEER. The CDR3 loop spans 15 amino acids. Here the CDR3 DNA reads TGCGCCAGCAGCCAGATACTACAGGGTAATCAGCCCCAGCATTTT. It is translated as CASSQILQGNQPQHF.

This chain connects TRBV2 to TRBJ2-3; D not certain. Germline V gene lookup returns CDR1 SNHLY and CDR2 FYNNEI. Deletions cut 10 bases from V and 0 bases from J, with 11 bases between. CDR3 size: 13 residues. The CDR3 region has the DNA TGTGCCACCAAGCCGGAGAGCACAGATACGCAGTATTTT. Translating gives CATKPESTDTQYF.

The J gene is TRBJ2-7, the V gene TRBV4-1; D might be TRBD2 (6 bases). This CDR3 is 14 amino acids long. CDR1 is MGHRA and CDR2 is YSYEKL in the germline V gene. V dropped 4 bases and J dropped 4 bases, with 14 bases sitting between them. CDR3 protein: CASSPRVAEYEQYF. Here the CDR3 DNA reads TGCGCCAGCAGCCCCCGAGTAGCGGAGTACGAGCAGTACTTC.

V usage is TRBV7-9 and J usage is TRBJ1-2; a possible D gene is TRBD1 (6 bases). Trimming took 3 bases from V and 3 from J, leaving 11 bases between them. The CDR3 consists of 14 residues. CDR1 SEHNR and CDR2 FQNEAQ come from the germline V gene (reference sequence). The CDR3 sequence is CASSFVRGDYGYTF. The DNA of the CDR3 is TGTGCCAGCAGCTTCGTCAGGGGAGACTATGGCTACACCTTC.

This clone has just one count. The gene calls are TRBV7-9 and TRBJ1-4; D perhaps matches TRBD1 (6 bases). Trimming shortened V by 4 bases and J by 7 bases, and 25 bases separated the two germline ends. Germline V lookup: CDR1 SEHNR, CDR2 FQNEAQ (reference sequence). This CDR3 has 18 residues. CDR3 sequence reads: CASSSQLAGADIGEKLFF. CDR3 DNA sequence: TGTGCCAGCAGCTCCCAATTAGCGGGGGCCGATATTGGTGAAAAACTGTTTTTT.

This clone appeared a few times. The CDR3 DNA reads as TGTGCCAGCAGTTTACTCGGACAGGTCTACGAGCAGTACTTC. This sequence encodes CASSLLGQVYEQYF. This chain links TRBV27 with TRBJ2-7; 7 nucleotides line up with TRBD1. Germline V CDR1 and CDR2: MNHEY, SMNVEV (reference sequence). The CDR3 consists of 14 residues. Unmatched junction bases numbered 4, after V lost 2 bases and J lost 3 bases.

The gene calls are TRBV7-2 and TRBJ2-7; the D gene is possibly TRBD2 (5 bases). The germline V gene has CDR1 SGHTA and CDR2 FQGNSA. There are 13 residues in the CDR3. V was shortened by 2 bases and J by 6 bases, with 11 bases between the two germline ends. In DNA form, the CDR3 reads TGTGCCAGCAGCTTAAGAGGGCAAGGCGAGCAGTACTTC. This sequence encodes CASSLRGQGEQYF.

The chain carries TRBV4-1 and TRBJ2-7; D not resolved. V was shortened by 0 bases and J by 0 bases, with 9 bases between the two germline ends. This CDR3 is built from 15 residues. Germline CDR1 reads MGHRA; CDR2 reads YSYEKL. The CDR3 bases are TGCGCCAGCAGCCAAGATCCCGAGACCTCCTACGAGCAGTACTTC. Amino acids: CASSQDPETSYEQYF.